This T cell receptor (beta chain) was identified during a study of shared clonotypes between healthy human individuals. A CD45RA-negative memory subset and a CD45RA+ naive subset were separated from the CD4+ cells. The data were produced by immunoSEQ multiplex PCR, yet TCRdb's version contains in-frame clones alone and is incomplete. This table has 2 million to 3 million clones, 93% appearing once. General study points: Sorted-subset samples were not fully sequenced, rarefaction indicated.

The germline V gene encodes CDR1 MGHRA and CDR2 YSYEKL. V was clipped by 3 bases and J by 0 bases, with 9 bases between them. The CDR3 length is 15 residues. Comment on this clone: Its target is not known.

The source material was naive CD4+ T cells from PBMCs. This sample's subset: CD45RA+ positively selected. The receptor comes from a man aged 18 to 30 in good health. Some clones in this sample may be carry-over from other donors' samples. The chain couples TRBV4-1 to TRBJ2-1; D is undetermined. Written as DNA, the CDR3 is TGCGCCAGCAGCCAGTCCCCTAGCTCCTACAATGAGCAGTTCTTC. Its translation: CASSQSPSSYNEQFF.